These 14 T cell receptor beta chains were all obtained from the same sample, sequenced in a study of cytomegalovirus exposure and HLA in healthy donors. Researchers ran the PCR with 60 Vbeta and 13 Jbeta primers. TCRdb keeps only in-frame clones here, not all; method: immunoSEQ multiplex PCR. The profile shows under 150,000 clones, 60% to 85% of them singletons. Sequencing was carried out using PBMCs. Receptors originate from a woman aged 40 to 50 in good health and CMV-seronegative.

The chain employs TRBV6-1 and TRBJ1-2, with 8 bases fitting TRBD1. The trim removed 6 bases at V and 2 bases at J, leaving 5 bases unmatched. Germline CDR1 MNHNS, CDR2 SASEGT. This CDR3 has 14 residues. In DNA, the CDR3 is TGTGCCAGCAGACCAGGGGGCCCGAACTATGGCTACACCTTC. Protein product: CASRPGGPNYGYTF.

The CDR3 DNA reads as TGTGCCAGCAGCGCCGGGACAGGTCCCCCCGAGCAGTACTTC. It yields the protein CASSAGTGPPEQYF. The V gene is TRBV9, the J gene TRBJ2-7, with 8 bases matching TRBD1. Trimming took 3 bases from V and 6 from J; bases not matched to a gene: 8. Per the germline V gene, CDR1 is SGDLS and CDR2 is YYNGEE. CDR3 length: 14 residues.

The J gene is TRBJ2-5, the V gene TRBV7-9, with D tentatively TRBD2 (6 bases). The ends were cut back, 2 bases at V and 5 bases at J, with 12 bases in the middle. The germline V gene encodes CDR1 SEHNR and CDR2 FQNEAQ (reference sequence). The CDR3 covers 14 residues. Written as DNA, the CDR3 is TGTGCCAGCAGCTTACCATCTGGGGGGGAGACCCAGTACTTC. It yields the protein CASSLPSGGETQYF.

The chain links TRBV21-1 to TRBJ2-1; the table calls TRBD1, which could not be checked here. TRBV21-1 is termed a pseudogene. The CDR3 contains 20 residues. The CDR3 protein is CASSEKQKFHVLQGADEQFF. CDR3 in DNA: TGTGCCAGCAGCGAAAAGCAAAAATTCCATGTTCTACAGGGGGCGGATGAGCAGTTCTTC.

The rearrangement joins TRBV19 to TRBJ2-2; 8 bases line up with TRBD1. The CDR3 has 15 residues. The germline gives CDR1 LNHDA, CDR2 SQIVND (reference sequence). Trimming removed 5 bases from V and 7 bases from J; junction bases left unmatched: 9. The CDR3 sequence: CASSPRQGIIGELFF. The CDR3 DNA reads TGTGCCAGTAGTCCGCGACAGGGGATCATCGGGGAGCTGTTTTTT.

The V and J genes are TRBV5-1 and TRBJ1-2; 7 nucleotides agree with TRBD1. Germline values: CDR1 SGHRS, CDR2 YFSETQ. The CDR3 contains 16 residues. Unmatched junction bases numbered 11, after V lost 0 bases and J lost 6 bases. The CDR3 region has the DNA TGCGCCAGCAGCTTGGTAGAGGGGGCTGGTTTGAATGGCTACACCTTC. This translates into CASSLVEGAGLNGYTF. The full variable domain, in which reference TRBV5-1 and TRBJ1-2 provide the parts outside the CDR3, is KAGVTQTPRYLIKTRGQQVTLSCSPISGHRSVSWYQQTPGQGLQFLFEYFSETQRNKGNFPGRFSGRQFSNSRSEMNVSTLELGDSALYLCASSLVEGAGLNGYTFGSGTRLTVV.

This clone was seen only a few times. This chain connects TRBV7-2 to TRBJ2-3, with D perhaps TRBD2 (5 bases). Deletions cut 4 bases from V and 2 bases from J, with 10 bases between. Germline lookup yields CDR1 SGHTA and CDR2 FQGNSA. CDR3 length equals 14 residues. The CDR3 DNA is TGTGCCAGCAGCTCACTAGTATTCACAGATACGCAGTATTTT. It encodes CASSSLVFTDTQYF.

V is TRBV5-4 and J is TRBJ2-2; 8 bases agree with TRBD1. The CDR3 runs to 16 residues. V was pared by 6 bases and J by 5 bases, with 12 bases of the junction left unmatched. In germline, CDR1 is SGHNT, CDR2 YYREEE (reference sequence). CDR3 bases: TGTGCCAGCACGACGAAAGGACAGGGAAGAACCGGGGAGCTGTTTTTT. This codes for CASTTKGQGRTGELFF.

The chain couples TRBV2 to TRBJ2-7; 16 nucleotides match TRBD2. Germline lookup yields CDR1 SNHLY and CDR2 FYNNEI. The CDR3 contains 18 residues. V was clipped by 6 bases and J by 0 bases; unmatched bases: 8. Written as DNA, the CDR3 is TGTGCCAGCAGACCGGGACTAGCGGGGGGGAGTAGCTCCTACGAGCAGTACTTC. As protein: CASRPGLAGGSSSYEQYF.

This clone was seen once. J is TRBJ2-7 and V is TRBV7-9, with D maybe TRBD2 (6 bases). With 5 bases removed from V and 5 bases from J, the gap between germline ends came to 10 bases. Per the germline V gene, CDR1 is SEHNR and CDR2 is FQNEAQ (reference sequence). The CDR3 is 12 amino acids. This CDR3 reads CASSPGGNEQYF. DNA of the CDR3: TGTGCCAGCAGCCCGGGCGGGAACGAGCAGTACTTC.

The CDR3 nucleotides are TGTGCCTGGAGTGTTAGGCGAGGAGCCACCGGGGAGCTGTTTTTT. Its protein is CAWSVRRGATGELFF. The chain has TRBV30 and TRBJ2-2, with D unresolved. The CDR3 is made up of 15 amino acids. CDR1 and CDR2 from the germline V gene are GTSNPN and SVGIG (reference sequence). The V end lost 0 bases, the J end lost 4 bases, and 12 bases lay between the germline ends.

Details on this clone: Other DNA sequences from this sample encode an identical CDR3 as well. The chain has TRBV7-2 and TRBJ1-3; 10 bases are a match to TRBD1. This CDR3 has 14 amino acids. Germline V gene lookup returns CDR1 SGHTA and CDR2 FQGNSA. Trimming removed 1 base from V and 8 bases from J; junction bases left unmatched: 2. The CDR3 DNA reads as TGTGCCAGCAGCTTAGTTGGACAGGGGGACACCATATATTTT. Translated, it gives CASSLVGQGDTIYF.

This chain uses TRBV2 with TRBJ1-5, with TRBD1 identical over 7 bases. Looked up from germline, CDR1 is SNHLY and CDR2 is FYNNEI. The V and J ends lost 5 bases and 1 base, in that order; junction bases with no gene match: 5. The CDR3 loop spans 15 amino acids. The CDR3 sequence is CASSPWDRSNQPQHF. CDR3 sequence (DNA): TGTGCCAGCAGTCCCTGGGACAGAAGCAATCAGCCCCAGCATTTT.

The J gene is TRBJ2-3, the V gene TRBV9, with 10 bases matching TRBD1. Germline lookup yields CDR1 SGDLS and CDR2 YYNGEE. Trimming removed 2 bases from V and 5 bases from J; junction bases left unmatched: 11. The CDR3 length is 17 residues. CDR3 nucleotide sequence: TGTGCCAGCAGCGTGGATCCGGGACAGGGGTTGAGAGATACGCAGTATTTT. Translating it yields CASSVDPGQGLRDTQYF. Full variable domain (remainder filled in from reference TRBV9 and TRBJ2-3): DSGVTQTPKHLITATGQRVTLRCSPRSGDLSVYWYQQSLDQGLQFLIQYYNGEERAKGNILERFSAQQFPDLHSELNLSSLELGDSALYFCASSVDPGQGLRDTQYFGPGTRLTVL.